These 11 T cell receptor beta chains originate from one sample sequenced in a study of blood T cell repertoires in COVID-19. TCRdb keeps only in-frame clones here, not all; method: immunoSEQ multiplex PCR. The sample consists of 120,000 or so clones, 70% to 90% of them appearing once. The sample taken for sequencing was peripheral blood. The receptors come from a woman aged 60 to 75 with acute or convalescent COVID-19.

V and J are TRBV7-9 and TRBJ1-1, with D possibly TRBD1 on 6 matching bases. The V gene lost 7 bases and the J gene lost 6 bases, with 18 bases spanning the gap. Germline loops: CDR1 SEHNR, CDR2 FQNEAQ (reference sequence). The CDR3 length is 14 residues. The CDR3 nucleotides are TGTGCCAGCACCCCCGACAGGAGGATATCTGAAGCTTTCTTT. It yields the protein CASTPDRRISEAFF.

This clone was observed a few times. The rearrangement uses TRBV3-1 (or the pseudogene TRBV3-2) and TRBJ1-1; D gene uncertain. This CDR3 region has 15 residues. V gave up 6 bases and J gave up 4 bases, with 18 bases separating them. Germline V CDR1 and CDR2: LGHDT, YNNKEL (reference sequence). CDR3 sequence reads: CASSPDSFRSTEAFF. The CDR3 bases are TGTGCCAGCAGTCCCGACTCTTTCCGAAGCACTGAAGCTTTCTTT.

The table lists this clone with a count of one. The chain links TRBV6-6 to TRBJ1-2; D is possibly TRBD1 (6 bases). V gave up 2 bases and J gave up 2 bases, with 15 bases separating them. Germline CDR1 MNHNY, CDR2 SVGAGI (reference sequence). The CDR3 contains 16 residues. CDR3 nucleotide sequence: TGTGCCAGCAGTTACGGAAAACAGGGCCCCAACTATGGCTACACCTTC. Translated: CASSYGKQGPNYGYTF.

The CDR3, as DNA: TGTGCCTGGAGTAAAGGGGGGACAGACGGCTACACCTTC. This encodes CAWSKGGTDGYTF. The gene calls are TRBV30 and TRBJ1-2; 7 bases line up with TRBD1. The CDR3 totals 13 residues. V dropped 2 bases and J dropped 8; count of bases not matched to a gene: 8. Per germline, CDR1 GTSNPN and CDR2 SVGIG (reference sequence).

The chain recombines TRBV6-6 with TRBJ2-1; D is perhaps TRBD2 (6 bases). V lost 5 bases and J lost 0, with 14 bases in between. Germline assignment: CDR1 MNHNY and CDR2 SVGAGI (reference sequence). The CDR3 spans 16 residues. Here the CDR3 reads CASSRGRSGSYNEQFF. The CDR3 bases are TGTGCCAGCAGTCGGGGGAGGAGTGGCTCCTACAATGAGCAGTTCTTC.

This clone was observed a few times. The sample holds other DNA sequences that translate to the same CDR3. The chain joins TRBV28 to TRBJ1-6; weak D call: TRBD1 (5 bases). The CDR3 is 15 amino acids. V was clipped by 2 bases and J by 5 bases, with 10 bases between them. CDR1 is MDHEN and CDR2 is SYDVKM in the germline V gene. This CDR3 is CASSLGDRDNSPLHF. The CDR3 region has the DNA TGTGCCAGCAGTTTAGGCGACAGAGATAATTCACCCCTCCACTTT.

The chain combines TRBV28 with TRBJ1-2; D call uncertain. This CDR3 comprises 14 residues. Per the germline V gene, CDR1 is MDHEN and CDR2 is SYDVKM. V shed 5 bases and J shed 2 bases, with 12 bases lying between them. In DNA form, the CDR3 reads TGTGCCAGCAGTCCCCCGGGGAGGAACTATGGCTACACCTTC. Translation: CASSPPGRNYGYTF.

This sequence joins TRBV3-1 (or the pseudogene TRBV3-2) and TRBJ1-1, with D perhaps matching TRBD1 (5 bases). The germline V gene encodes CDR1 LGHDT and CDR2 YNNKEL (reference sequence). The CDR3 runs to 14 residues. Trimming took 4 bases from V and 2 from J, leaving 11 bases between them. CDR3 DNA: TGTGCCAGCAGCCCAGGGCAGGTCAACACTGAAGCTTTCTTT. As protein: CASSPGQVNTEAFF.

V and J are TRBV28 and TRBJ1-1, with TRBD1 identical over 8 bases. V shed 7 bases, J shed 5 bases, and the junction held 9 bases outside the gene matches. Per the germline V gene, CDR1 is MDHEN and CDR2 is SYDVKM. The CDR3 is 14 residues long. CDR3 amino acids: CASNRQGRVTEAFF. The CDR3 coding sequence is TGTGCCAGCAATCGACAGGGGAGGGTAACTGAAGCTTTCTTT.

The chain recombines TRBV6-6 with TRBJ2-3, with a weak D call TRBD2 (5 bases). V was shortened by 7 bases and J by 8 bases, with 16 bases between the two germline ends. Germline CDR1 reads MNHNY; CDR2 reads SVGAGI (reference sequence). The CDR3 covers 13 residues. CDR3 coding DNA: TGTGCCAGCACCAAGGACCCCCGGGGTACGCAGTATTTT. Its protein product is CASTKDPRGTQYF.

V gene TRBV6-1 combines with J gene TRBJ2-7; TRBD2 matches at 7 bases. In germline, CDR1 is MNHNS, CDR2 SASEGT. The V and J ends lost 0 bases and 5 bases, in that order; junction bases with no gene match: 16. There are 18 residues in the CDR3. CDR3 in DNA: TGTGCCAGCAGTGAAGCCGGGTTGGGGGGGAGCTTTGGGAACGAGCAGTACGTC. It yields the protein CASSEAGLGGSFGNEQYV.